The source of this T cell receptor beta chain is a study of tumor-infiltrating lymphocytes in primary liver carcinoma. This CDR3 region has 14 residues. V lost 7 bases, J lost 3 bases, and 9 bases stayed unmatched. The germline CDR1 and CDR2 sequences are SGHRS and YFSETQ. For each extraction, RNA and DNA were obtained together from roughly 20-30 mg of unsorted bulk tissue. All patients had surgically resected primary liver carcinoma. The researchers produced TCR beta cDNA from roughly 500 ng total RNA with a constant-region primer. Amplification in three nested multiplex PCR rounds with slightly modified ARM-PCR gave rise to TCR beta libraries. Amplification in the first two PCR rounds was performed using TRBV1-TRBV30 forward primers and a C-beta reverse primer for roughly 9 cycles each. TCRdb recomputed calls from the multiplex PCR reads with MiXCR, one row per CDR3 protein. Of some 130,000 distinct CDR3 sequences in the sample, around 65% were seen once.

Comment on this clonotype: The target antigen is unknown. A much larger clonotype is one base distant, so this may be a read error.

Points from the study as a whole: Significantly larger top-250-clone fractions were found in tumors than in blood (p = 0.039).

The J gene is TRBJ2-7, the V gene TRBV5-1; 8 bases align to TRBD2. Sequencing used tumor-adjacent normal liver tissue. The TCR was taken from a woman aged 60-70 years with primary liver carcinoma and hepatitis B virus infection. The CDR3 here is CASRTSGASYEQYF. DNA of the CDR3: TGCGCCAGCCGTACTAGCGGAGCGAGCTACGAGCAGTACTTC.